A selection of T cell receptor beta chains follows, all from one sample in a study of shared clonotypes between healthy human individuals. Produced via immunoSEQ multiplex PCR; TCRdb's table is partial and in-frame only. The top ten hold around 0.38% of the sample, which has 1.4 million or so clones, approximately 98.5% seen once. Specimen: naive CD4+ T cells sorted from blood. The receptors stem from a man aged 30 to 39 in good health. Each CDR3 is given with its conserved first and last residue. The D gene is left open where the match is weak. Clone size, where shown, is once, few, many, or a class for clones that have expanded.

DNA: TGTGCCAGCAGTTCGATCCCTACCGCAGATTCCAACTCCTACGAGCAGTACTTC
CDR3: CASSSIPTADSNSYEQYF
V: TRBV7-9
size: NA
D: NA
J: TRBJ2-7

DNA: TGTGCCAGCAAAGGACAGGGAGCCACAGATACGCAGTATTTT
CDR3: CASKGQGATDTQYF
V: TRBV25-1
size: NA
D: TRBD1
J: TRBJ2-3

DNA: TGTGCCAGCAGTATACTAGCGGGAGTCAGCAATGAGCAGTTCTTC
CDR3: CASSILAGVSNEQFF
V: TRBV27
size: NA
D: TRBD2
J: TRBJ2-1

DNA: TGCGCCAGCAGCAAGGGACAGGGGGCGAGCTCTGGAAACACCATATATTTT
CDR3: CASSKGQGASSGNTIYF
V: TRBV5-1
size: NA
D: TRBD1
J: TRBJ1-3

DNA: TGTGCCAGCAGTTTAGGCGGGAGGAGCAACGAGCAGTACTTC
CDR3: CASSLGGRSNEQYF
V: TRBV28
size: once
D: TRBD2
J: TRBJ2-7

DNA: TGTGCTAGTGGTTCTCCAGCCACCGGGGAGCTGTTTTTT
CDR3: CASGSPATGELFF
V: TRBV12-5
size: NA
D: NA
J: TRBJ2-2

DNA: TGTGCCAGCAGCCCACAGGGTCGAGGTTACACCGGGGAGCTGTTTTTT
CDR3: CASSPQGRGYTGELFF
V: TRBV6-4
size: NA
D: NA
J: TRBJ2-2

DNA: TGCGCCAGCAGCACGGGTGACTTCCGGAGCTCCTACAATGAGCAGTTCTTC
CDR3: CASSTGDFRSSYNEQFF
V: TRBV5-1
size: NA
D: NA
J: TRBJ2-1

DNA: TGTGCCAGCAGCTTTAGAGATTCCCGGGGTTATGGCTACACCTTC
CDR3: CASSFRDSRGYGYTF
V: TRBV5-6
size: NA
D: NA
J: TRBJ1-2

DNA: TGTGCCAGCTCCTACGCGGGACAGGCTACCTACGAGCAGTACTTC
CDR3: CASSYAGQATYEQYF
V: TRBV18
size: once
D: TRBD1
J: TRBJ2-7

DNA: TGTGCCAGCACCAACGGACGCTACGAGCAGTACTTC
CDR3: CASTNGRYEQYF
V: TRBV6-5
size: NA
D: NA
J: TRBJ2-7

DNA: TGTGCCAGCAGGGCCACCGGACTAGCGGGAGAAGAGACCCAGTACTTC
CDR3: CASRATGLAGEETQYF
V: TRBV7-3
size: NA
D: TRBD2
J: TRBJ2-5

DNA: TGTGCCAGCAGCTTATCGGGCCTGAGGACAGGGAACCAGCCCCAGCATTTT
CDR3: CASSLSGLRTGNQPQHF
V: TRBV7-8
size: NA
D: TRBD1
J: TRBJ1-5

DNA: TGTGCCAGCAGCTTATATGGTTTCCCCTACGAGCAGTACTTC
CDR3: CASSLYGFPYEQYF
V: TRBV11-2
size: NA
D: NA
J: TRBJ2-7

DNA: TGTGCCAGCAGCTACCGCGACAATGAGCAGTTCTTC
CDR3: CASSYRDNEQFF
V: TRBV7-9
size: NA
D: NA
J: TRBJ2-1

DNA: TGTGCCAGCAGCCAAGGAAGCTATTCGAGCGAGCAGTACTTC
CDR3: CASSQGSYSSEQYF
V: TRBV14
size: NA
D: NA
J: TRBJ2-7

DNA: TGCGCCAGCAGCTTGGTCCTTTATGAGCAGTTCTTC
CDR3: CASSLVLYEQFF
V: TRBV5-1
size: once
D: NA
J: TRBJ2-1

DNA: TGCGCCAGCAACGGCTTAGCGGGAGGGCAAGAGACCCAGTACTTC
CDR3: CASNGLAGGQETQYF
V: TRBV5-1
size: NA
D: TRBD2
J: TRBJ2-5

DNA: TGTGCCAGCACCTCGAACACCGGGGAGCTGTTTTTT
CDR3: CASTSNTGELFF
V: TRBV2
size: NA
D: NA
J: TRBJ2-2

DNA: TGTGCCTGGAGCCGGCCCCGAGCAACCGGCGAAGCTTTCTTT
CDR3: CAWSRPRATGEAFF
V: TRBV30
size: once
D: NA
J: TRBJ1-1

DNA: TGTGCCACAGCTAGCGAGAGCTCCTACGAGCAGTACTTC
CDR3: CATASESSYEQYF
V: TRBV18
size: NA
D: NA
J: TRBJ2-7

DNA: TGTGCCTGGAGTGGTGGAAGGGGGTCCCAAATTTCCTACAATGAGCAGTTCTTC
CDR3: CAWSGGRGSQISYNEQFF
V: TRBV30
size: NA
D: NA
J: TRBJ2-1

DNA: TGTGCCAGCGGGGGACTAGCGGGAGAACAACTAAATGAGCAGTTCTTC
CDR3: CASGGLAGEQLNEQFF
V: TRBV2
size: NA
D: TRBD2
J: TRBJ2-1

DNA: TGTGCCAGCAGCTTATGGTCGGCGGGCCAAGAGACCCAGTACTTC
CDR3: CASSLWSAGQETQYF
V: TRBV7-2
size: NA
D: NA
J: TRBJ2-5

DNA: TGTGCCAGCAGTTTAGCGGGCACAGATACGCAGTATTTT
CDR3: CASSLAGTDTQYF
V: TRBV27
size: NA
D: NA
J: TRBJ2-3

DNA: TGTGCCTGGAGGGCCGATCGGGGGCCGAATGAAAAACTGTTTTTT
CDR3: CAWRADRGPNEKLFF
V: TRBV30
size: NA
D: NA
J: TRBJ1-4

DNA: TGTGCCAGCAGTTCGACAGGGGTTATGGAGACCCAGTACTTC
CDR3: CASSSTGVMETQYF
V: TRBV28
size: NA
D: TRBD1
J: TRBJ2-5

DNA: TGTGCCACCGCAAAAACTAGCGGGAGATTGGGCGAGCAGTACTTC
CDR3: CATAKTSGRLGEQYF
V: TRBV15
size: NA
D: TRBD2
J: TRBJ2-7

DNA: TGTGCCAGCAGGGGGGCAGGGACCCAGTACTTC
CDR3: CASRGAGTQYF
V: TRBV28
size: NA
D: NA
J: TRBJ2-5

DNA: TGCAGCGTTGGTTTTCTAGCGGGAGCCACCGGGGAGCTGTTTTTT
CDR3: CSVGFLAGATGELFF
V: TRBV29-1
size: NA
D: TRBD2
J: TRBJ2-2

DNA: TGCAGCGTTCGTACAGCTGAAGAGACCCAGTACTTC
CDR3: CSVRTAEETQYF
V: TRBV29-1
size: once
D: NA
J: TRBJ2-5

DNA: TGTGCCAGCAGCTTGGTACAGGGGGCCGGGGAGCTGTTTTTT
CDR3: CASSLVQGAGELFF
V: TRBV5-4
size: NA
D: TRBD1
J: TRBJ2-2

DNA: TGTGCCAGCAGCGAAGGCTATGGCTACACCTTC
CDR3: CASSEGYGYTF
V: TRBV7-9
size: NA
D: NA
J: TRBJ1-2

DNA: TGTGCCAGCAGCTACCCCGGGACACTAAAAGAGACCCAGTACTTC
CDR3: CASSYPGTLKETQYF
V: TRBV7-2
size: NA
D: NA
J: TRBJ2-5

DNA: TGCGCCAGCAGCTTGGAGGGGGCCTACGAGCAGTACTTC
CDR3: CASSLEGAYEQYF
V: TRBV5-1
size: NA
D: NA
J: TRBJ2-7

DNA: TGTGCCAGCTCCCCACCGGGCGGATATGATCAGCCCCAGCATTTT
CDR3: CASSPPGGYDQPQHF
V: TRBV18
size: NA
D: NA
J: TRBJ1-5

DNA: TGTGCCGGTCGACCCGGGAGGTTGGATGGCTACACCTTC
CDR3: CAGRPGRLDGYTF
V: TRBV28
size: NA
D: NA
J: TRBJ1-2

DNA: TGCGCCAGCAGTAAACCCTCTAGCGGGAGTAGTTCCACAGATACGCAGTATTTT
CDR3: CASSKPSSGSSSTDTQYF
V: TRBV5-1
size: NA
D: TRBD2
J: TRBJ2-3

DNA: TGTGCCAGCACCCGGACTAGCGGGAGTAACGAGCAGTACTTC
CDR3: CASTRTSGSNEQYF
V: TRBV6-6
size: NA
D: TRBD2
J: TRBJ2-7

DNA: TGTGCCATCAGTGAAGTCGGTGGCTCAGATACGCAGTATTTT
CDR3: CAISEVGGSDTQYF
V: TRBV10-3
size: NA
D: NA
J: TRBJ2-3

DNA: TGTGCCAGCAGCTTTATGTGGGGCTCCTACAATGAGCAGTTCTTC
CDR3: CASSFMWGSYNEQFF
V: TRBV7-2
size: once
D: NA
J: TRBJ2-1

DNA: TGTGCCAGCAAACCGGGAGCCAAAGAGACCCAGTACTTC
CDR3: CASKPGAKETQYF
V: TRBV2
size: once
D: NA
J: TRBJ2-5

DNA: TGTGCCAGCAGCCCCCTTCGGGGGGAGCTGTTTTTT
CDR3: CASSPLRGELFF
V: TRBV7-8
size: NA
D: NA
J: TRBJ2-2

DNA: TGTGCCAGCAGTTTGGGACAGGGGGGCGAGCAGTACTTC
CDR3: CASSLGQGGEQYF
V: TRBV14
size: once
D: TRBD1
J: TRBJ2-7

DNA: TGTGCCAGCAGCTTGGAGGGGGCCATGTATGGCTACACCTTC
CDR3: CASSLEGAMYGYTF
V: TRBV5-6
size: NA
D: TRBD1
J: TRBJ1-2

DNA: TGTGCCAGCAGCTGGCCAGTGGGACAGGGGGCAACCGGGGAGCTGTTTTTT
CDR3: CASSWPVGQGATGELFF
V: TRBV11-2
size: NA
D: TRBD1
J: TRBJ2-2

DNA: TGTGCCAGCAGCTTAGAGTCCATGGCAGATACGCAGTATTTT
CDR3: CASSLESMADTQYF
V: TRBV7-2
size: NA
D: NA
J: TRBJ2-3

DNA: TGTGCCAGCAGTAAAATCGGGTATGAGCAGTTCTTC
CDR3: CASSKIGYEQFF
V: TRBV28
size: NA
D: NA
J: TRBJ2-1

DNA: TGCACCAGCAGCCCAGGGAGAGGGTCGAAGCGGGAGATGTACAATGAGCAGTTCTTC
CDR3: CTSSPGRGSKREMYNEQFF
V: TRBV1
size: NA
D: NA
J: TRBJ2-1

DNA: TGTGCCAGCAGCTCTTCCCTAGGGGGTCCCAATGAGCAGTTCTTC
CDR3: CASSSSLGGPNEQFF
V: TRBV9
size: NA
D: NA
J: TRBJ2-1

DNA: TGTGCCAGCAGCCCGAGAAGGATGAGCTCCTACGAGCAGTACTTC
CDR3: CASSPRRMSSYEQYF
V: TRBV13
size: NA
D: NA
J: TRBJ2-7

DNA: TGTGCCAGCAGTCGAGGAGGGGGCACCGGGGAGCTGTTTTTT
CDR3: CASSRGGGTGELFF
V: TRBV27
size: NA
D: NA
J: TRBJ2-2

DNA: TGTGCCAGCAGCTCTGGGTACAACTACAATCAGCCCCAGCATTTT
CDR3: CASSSGYNYNQPQHF
V: TRBV7-9
size: NA
D: NA
J: TRBJ1-5

DNA: TGTGCTAGTGGTCCGGGACAGAATCTTTACAATGAGCAGTTCTTC
CDR3: CASGPGQNLYNEQFF
V: TRBV12-5
size: NA
D: TRBD1
J: TRBJ2-1

DNA: TGTGCCAGCTCACCACCCCCCGTGAGGAGCGAAGCTTTCTTT
CDR3: CASSPPPVRSEAFF
V: TRBV18
size: NA
D: NA
J: TRBJ1-1

DNA: TGTGCCAGCAGCCCCGACAGGGGGCTCGGCTACACCTTC
CDR3: CASSPDRGLGYTF
V: TRBV7-6
size: NA
D: TRBD1
J: TRBJ1-2

DNA: TGTGCCAGCAGCTTATCCTTGTTCGGCAGTGAGCAGTTCTTC
CDR3: CASSLSLFGSEQFF
V: TRBV11-3
size: NA
D: NA
J: TRBJ2-1

DNA: TGTGCCAGCAGTCCCAAGCCCCTTAGCAATCAGCCCCAGCATTTT
CDR3: CASSPKPLSNQPQHF
V: TRBV28
size: NA
D: NA
J: TRBJ1-5

DNA: TGTGCCAGCAGCTTAGGTTACGCCCCGGGACAGGTGGCGGAGACCCAGTACTTC
CDR3: CASSLGYAPGQVAETQYF
V: TRBV7-8
size: NA
D: TRBD1
J: TRBJ2-5

DNA: TGCGCCAGCAGCCAAGATTTCCGGCAGGGGGTTTGGGAGCTGTTTTTT
CDR3: CASSQDFRQGVWELFF
V: TRBV4-3
size: NA
D: TRBD1
J: TRBJ2-2